This T cell receptor beta chain was identified in a study of cytomegalovirus exposure and HLA in healthy donors. Study outcomes and limitations: In vitro confirmation showed three CMV-associated chains to be CMV antigen specific. Later analysis demonstrated an association between a missense DCLRE1C variant and TCR beta V- and J-gene trimming. Researchers left out some V segments, among them TRBV6-2 and TRBV6-3, as indistinguishable.

In nominal health when sampled, donors likely had unrecorded immune exposures nonetheless. The study ran its PCR with 60 Vbeta and 13 Jbeta primers. Sequenced by immunoSEQ multiplex PCR; TCRdb stores in-frame clones only, minus some. The sample contains around 53,000 clones, 73% of which appear only once. V gave up 4 bases and J gave up 6 bases, with 27 bases separating them. Germline assignment: CDR1 MGHRA and CDR2 YSYEKL. This CDR3 has 19 amino acids. In the case of this clone: Antigen: not known.

V and J are TRBV4-1 and TRBJ1-4, with a tentative D call TRBD1 (5 bases). The sequenced material came from PBMCs. The receptor comes from a man between 18 and 35 years old in good health and CMV-seronegative. CDR3 sequence reads: CASSPPRGREGRFHEKLFF. In DNA form, the CDR3 reads TGCGCCAGCAGCCCGCCCAGAGGCAGGGAAGGGCGTTTTCATGAAAAACTGTTTTTT.